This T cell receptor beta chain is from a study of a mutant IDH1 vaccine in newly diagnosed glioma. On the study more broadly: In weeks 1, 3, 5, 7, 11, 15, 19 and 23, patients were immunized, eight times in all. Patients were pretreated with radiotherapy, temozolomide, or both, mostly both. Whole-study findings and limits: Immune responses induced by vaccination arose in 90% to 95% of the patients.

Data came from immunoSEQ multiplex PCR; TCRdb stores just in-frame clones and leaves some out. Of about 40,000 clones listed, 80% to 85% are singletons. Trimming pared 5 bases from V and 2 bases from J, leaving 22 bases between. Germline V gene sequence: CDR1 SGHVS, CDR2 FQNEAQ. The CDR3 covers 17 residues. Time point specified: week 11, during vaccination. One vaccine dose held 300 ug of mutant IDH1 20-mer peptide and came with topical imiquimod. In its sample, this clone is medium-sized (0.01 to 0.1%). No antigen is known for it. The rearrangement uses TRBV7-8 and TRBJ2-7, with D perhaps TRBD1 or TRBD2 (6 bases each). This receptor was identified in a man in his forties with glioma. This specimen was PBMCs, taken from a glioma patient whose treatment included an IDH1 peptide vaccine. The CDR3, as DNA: TGTGCCAGCAGCCATAGCGGTTGGCAGGGGCCCACCTACGAGCAGTACTTC. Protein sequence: CASSHSGWQGPTYEQYF.